The text below deals with one T cell receptor (beta chain). Adults between about 18 and 89 years of age took part from about two dozen US areas. Assay: immunoSEQ multiplex PCR; the TCRdb copy retains only in-frame clones and omits some. The top ten clones hold 2.3% of a sample with about 270,000 clones, about nine tenths of them seen once. The data originate from a study of blood T cell repertoires in COVID-19. Study-level background: The United States, Italy and Spain supplied acute and convalescent COVID-19 samples.

The CDR3 covers 13 residues. CDR1 SGHTA and CDR2 FQGNSA come from the germline V gene. V gave up 1 base and J gave up 4 bases, with 7 bases separating them. The genes are TRBV7-2 and TRBJ1-2, with D uncertain. The receptor was derived from a woman aged 35 to 49 with acute COVID-19. Sequenced sample: PBMCs or T cells enriched from blood (not recorded which). In nucleotides, the CDR3 is TGTGCCAGCAGCTTAGATCCAGTCTATGGCTACACCTTC. Translating it yields CASSLDPVYGYTF.